Listed below are T cell receptor beta chains from one sample, sequenced in a study of blood T cell repertoires in COVID-19. TCRdb keeps only in-frame clones here, not all; method: immunoSEQ multiplex PCR. The sample contains about 490,000 clones, roughly 85% of which appear only once. Material for sequencing was peripheral blood. These receptor sequences come from a human donor in a cohort sampled during active COVID-19. Both conserved end residues are part of each CDR3. D genes are given only for firm matches. For some rows the clone size is stated as once, few or many, or as a class when expanded; others skip it.

- | TRBJ2-5 | - | TRBV30 | CAWSVYSGPGETQYF | TGTGCCTGGAGTGTCTATAGCGGCCCCGGGGAGACCCAGTACTTC
- | TRBJ2-2 | - | TRBV18 | CASKRQGNTGELFF | TGTGCCAGCAAACGGCAGGGGAACACCGGGGAGCTGTTTTTT
- | TRBJ2-3 | - | TRBV9 | CASSPPSPDTQYF | TGTGCCAGCAGCCCCCCCAGTCCAGATACGCAGTATTTT
- | TRBJ1-5 | - | TRBV18 | CASSPNRVERGQPQHF | TGTGCCAGCTCACCGAACAGGGTCGAGAGGGGTCAGCCCCAGCATTTT
- | TRBJ2-1 | - | TRBV9 | CASSVAGDNNEQFF | TGTGCCAGCAGCGTAGCCGGGGATAACAATGAGCAGTTCTTC
TRBD1 | TRBJ1-1 | - | TRBV6-5 | CASSKPTGENTEAFF | TGTGCCAGCAGCAAACCTACAGGGGAAAACACTGAAGCTTTCTTT
- | TRBJ2-7 | - | TRBV9 | CASSVGPPGSSYEQYF | TGTGCCAGCAGCGTAGGTCCCCCGGGTAGCTCCTACGAGCAGTACTTC
- | TRBJ1-4 | few | TRBV15 | CATSRESPGSEKLFF | TGTGCCACCAGCAGAGAATCGCCCGGGAGTGAAAAACTGTTTTTT
- | TRBJ1-2 | - | TRBV7-2 | CASSFLGDKRAGYTF | TGTGCCAGCAGCTTCCTCGGGGACAAGAGGGCTGGCTACACCTTC
- | TRBJ2-6 | once | TRBV7-6 | CASSLMSGSSGANVLTF | TGTGCCAGCAGCTTAATGAGCGGAAGCTCTGGGGCCAACGTCCTGACTTTC
- | TRBJ2-1 | - | TRBV19 | CASSTYWASVQEQFF | TGTGCCAGTAGTACCTATTGGGCCTCAGTCCAAGAGCAGTTCTTC
TRBD2 | TRBJ2-1 | - | TRBV7-2 | CASSLQAGRSSYNEQFF | TGTGCCAGCAGCTTGCAAGCGGGGCGAAGCTCCTACAATGAGCAGTTCTTC
TRBD1 | TRBJ1-4 | - | TRBV10-3 | CAITRGQGEKLFF | TGTGCCATCACCCGAGGACAGGGTGAAAAACTGTTTTTT
- | TRBJ2-1 | few | TRBV6-6 | CASSYSGDNEQFF | TGTGCCAGCAGTTACTCCGGAGACAATGAGCAGTTCTTC
- | TRBJ1-1 | once | TRBV7-8 | CASSLLGNPMNTEAFF | TGTGCCAGCAGCTTATTGGGCAACCCGATGAACACTGAAGCTTTCTTT
- | TRBJ1-6 | - | TRBV19 | CASSIVSDNSPLHF | TGTGCCAGTAGTATAGTCTCGGATAATTCACCCCTCCACTTT
- | TRBJ2-3 | - | TRBV7-3 | CASSLFAFTDTQYF | TGTGCCAGCAGCTTATTTGCGTTTACAGATACGCAGTATTTT
TRBD1 | TRBJ2-2 | - | TRBV7-2 | CASSFKRGPGELFF | TGTGCCAGCAGCTTTAAAAGGGGGCCCGGGGAGCTGTTTTTT
- | TRBJ1-2 | - | TRBV2 | CASSLSASTPSRVAF | TGTGCCAGCAGCCTATCAGCGTCGACTCCAAGCAGGGTGGCCTTC
- | TRBJ1-5 | - | TRBV6-5 | CASKAGVNQPQHF | TGTGCCAGCAAGGCAGGGGTCAATCAGCCCCAGCATTTT
- | TRBJ1-2 | - | TRBV6-4 | CASSDSQGRKGYTF | TGTGCCAGCAGTGACTCTCAGGGGCGCAAAGGCTACACCTTC
- | TRBJ2-5 | - | TRBV7-9 | CASSLNDGRGIQYF | TGTGCCAGCAGCTTGAATGACGGGCGAGGGATCCAGTACTTC
TRBD1 | TRBJ1-2 | - | TRBV9 | CASSYDRTGLNYGYTF | TGTGCCAGCAGCTATGACAGGACAGGGTTAAACTATGGCTACACCTTC
TRBD2 | TRBJ2-3 | - | TRBV29-1 | CSGTSGSDTQYF | TGCAGCGGGACTAGTGGATCAGATACGCAGTATTTT
- | TRBJ1-1 | few | TRBV3-1/TRBV3-2 | CASSSGMNTEAFF | TGTGCCAGCAGCTCCGGGATGAACACTGAAGCTTTCTTT
- | TRBJ1-2 | - | TRBV2 | CASSEWAWGYTF | TGTGCCAGCAGTGAATGGGCCTGGGGCTACACCTTC
- | TRBJ1-3 | few | TRBV6-5 | CASSYGHSSGNTIYF | TGTGCCAGCAGTTACGGACATTCCTCTGGAAACACCATATATTTT